These T cell receptor beta chains were read from a single sample in a study of T cell changes during pregnancy in multiple sclerosis. Measured with immunoSEQ multiplex PCR; TCRdb has only the in-frame clones, and not every one. Altogether about 50,000 clones are present, about nine tenths being singletons, with the ten largest covering about 0.24%. The specimen comprised CD4+ T cells from peripheral blood mononuclear cells, sampled in the second trimester of pregnancy. The receptors come from a female donor with multiple sclerosis, enrolled in a pregnancy study. Both conserved end residues are part of each CDR3. D genes are given only for firm matches. Some rows mark clone size as missing; the rest say once, few, many or name a class of expanded clone.

clone_size	v_call	j_call	d_call	cdr3_aa	cdr3_nt
NA	TRBV14	TRBJ2-5	NA	CASSHTSAGETQYF	TGTGCCAGCAGCCATACATCGGCAGGAGAGACCCAGTACTTC
NA	TRBV7-6	TRBJ2-1	NA	CASSFSYRTANINEQFF	TGTGCCAGCAGCTTCTCTTATCGGACAGCCAATATCAATGAGCAGTTCTTC
NA	TRBV28	TRBJ2-7	NA	CASSSLRGFGSYEQYF	TGTGCCAGCAGTTCGTTAAGGGGGTTTGGGTCCTACGAGCAGTACTTC
NA	TRBV27	TRBJ1-1	NA	CASSFGRTVGGTEAFF	TGTGCCAGCAGTTTCGGTAGGACAGTCGGTGGGACTGAAGCTTTCTTT
NA	TRBV19	TRBJ1-2	NA	CASREGRGYGYTF	TGTGCCAGTCGCGAAGGTAGGGGCTATGGCTACACCTTC
once	TRBV2	TRBJ2-7	NA	CASREQGYEQYF	TGTGCCAGCAGAGAACAGGGTTACGAGCAGTACTTC
once	TRBV5-1	TRBJ2-7	NA	CASSLDRSYEQYF	TGCGCCAGCAGCTTGGACAGATCCTACGAGCAGTACTTC
NA	TRBV2	TRBJ1-4	NA	CASSEPRTVSNEKLFF	TGTGCCAGCAGTGAACCGAGGACAGTGTCTAATGAAAAACTGTTTTTT
once	TRBV27	TRBJ1-4	NA	CASSFGGNEKLFF	TGTGCCAGCAGTTTTGGGGGGAATGAAAAACTGTTTTTT
NA	TRBV10-2	TRBJ1-5	TRBD1	CASSSDRDQPQHF	TGCGCCAGCAGCTCAGACAGGGATCAGCCCCAGCATTTT
NA	TRBV4-1	TRBJ2-6	NA	CASRSGLGSGANVLTF	TGCGCCAGCAGGTCGGGGTTGGGTTCTGGGGCCAACGTCCTGACTTTC
NA	TRBV5-1	TRBJ2-2	TRBD1	CASSFPGGTGELFF	TGCGCCAGCAGCTTCCCAGGGGGCACCGGGGAGCTGTTTTTT
NA	TRBV7-2	TRBJ1-1	NA	CASSLRGLEAFF	TGTGCCAGCAGCTTACGGGGATTAGAAGCTTTCTTT
NA	TRBV6-5	TRBJ2-7	NA	CASSYSSAYEQYF	TGTGCCAGCAGTTACTCGTCTGCCTACGAGCAGTACTTC
NA	TRBV9	TRBJ2-1	NA	CASSAKRQVNDEQFF	TGTGCCAGCAGCGCCAAGAGACAGGTAAACGATGAGCAGTTCTTC
NA	TRBV29-1	TRBJ1-3	NA	CSVRVSGNTIYF	TGCAGCGTTAGAGTCTCTGGAAACACCATATATTTT
NA	TRBV5-1	TRBJ2-2	TRBD1	CASSFTGQGAGTGGELFF	TGCGCCAGCAGCTTTACCGGACAGGGGGCGGGCACCGGCGGGGAGCTGTTTTTT
NA	TRBV2	TRBJ1-2	NA	CASSVRQLGYGYTF	TGTGCCAGCAGTGTACGACAGCTAGGCTATGGCTACACCTTC
NA	TRBV4-1	TRBJ2-1	TRBD2	CASSRLVLVRELEGNEQFF	TGCGCCAGCAGCCGCCTAGTTCTTGTGCGGGAGCTGGAGGGCAATGAGCAGTTCTTC
NA	TRBV7-6	TRBJ2-2	NA	CASSFRPQPGQNTGELFF	TGTGCCAGCAGCTTCCGTCCACAACCGGGACAGAACACCGGGGAGCTGTTTTTT
NA	TRBV19	TRBJ2-3	TRBD1	CASSSGQPTDTQYF	TGTGCCAGTAGTTCGGGACAGCCCACAGATACGCAGTATTTT
NA	TRBV7-9	TRBJ2-7	NA	CASSSWATYEQYF	TGTGCCAGCAGCTCTTGGGCGACCTACGAGCAGTACTTC
once	TRBV15	TRBJ2-3	NA	CATSRDRAGSTDTQYF	TGTGCCACCAGCAGAGATAGGGCGGGATCCACAGATACGCAGTATTTT
NA	TRBV5-1	TRBJ2-2	TRBD1	CASSLAGQGTGELFF	TGCGCCAGCAGCTTGGCCGGACAGGGCACCGGGGAGCTGTTTTTT
NA	TRBV14	TRBJ1-1	TRBD1	CASSQRTGKNTEAFF	TGTGCCAGCAGCCAACGGACAGGGAAAAACACTGAAGCTTTCTTT
NA	TRBV6-1	TRBJ2-7	TRBD1	CASSPSGTGTYEQYF	TGTGCCAGCAGTCCCTCCGGGACAGGTACCTACGAGCAGTACTTC
NA	TRBV5-4	TRBJ2-3	TRBD1	CASSLEGQGSSDTQYF	TGTGCCAGCAGCTTGGAGGGACAGGGGTCCTCGGATACGCAGTATTTT
NA	TRBV30	TRBJ2-6	NA	CAWSVRGANVLTF	TGTGCCTGGAGTGTACGGGGGGCCAACGTCCTGACTTTC
NA	TRBV11-1	TRBJ2-1	TRBD1	CASKGQSTYNEQFF	TGTGCCAGCAAGGGACAGTCCACCTACAATGAGCAGTTCTTC
NA	TRBV7-2	TRBJ2-5	NA	CASSLGLTEETQYF	TGTGCCAGCAGCTTAGGACTAACCGAGGAGACCCAGTACTTC
NA	TRBV9	TRBJ2-7	NA	CASSHSEGWHEQYF	TGTGCCAGCAGCCATTCGGAGGGGTGGCACGAGCAGTACTTC
NA	TRBV29-1	TRBJ1-1	NA	CSVNRVSNTEAFF	TGCAGCGTGAACAGGGTATCGAACACTGAAGCTTTCTTT
NA	TRBV6-1	TRBJ2-7	NA	CASSVLGSSYEQYF	TGTGCCAGCAGTGTTTTGGGGAGCTCCTACGAGCAGTACTTC
once	TRBV5-1	TRBJ2-5	NA	CASTTRGETQYF	TGCGCCAGCACGACTAGGGGAGAGACCCAGTACTTC
NA	TRBV6-1	TRBJ1-2	TRBD1	CASGTASSNGYTF	TGTGCCAGCGGGACAGCTAGTTCCAATGGCTACACCTTC
NA	TRBV10-1	TRBJ1-1	NA	CASSESQDTEAFF	TGCGCCAGCAGTGAGTCGCAGGACACTGAAGCTTTCTTT
NA	TRBV25-1	TRBJ2-1	TRBD2	CASSEWGREGNEQFF	TGTGCCAGCAGTGAATGGGGGCGGGAGGGAAATGAGCAGTTCTTC
NA	TRBV2	TRBJ1-2	NA	CASSDRGGNYGYTF	TGTGCCAGCAGTGATAGGGGGGGAAACTATGGCTACACCTTC
NA	TRBV30	TRBJ2-7	NA	CAWSGTLFLSYEQYF	TGTGCCTGGAGCGGGACTCTATTCCTCTCCTACGAGCAGTACTTC
NA	TRBV18	TRBJ2-5	TRBD1	CASSPQTGVETQYF	TGTGCCAGCTCACCACAAACAGGGGTTGAGACCCAGTACTTC
NA	TRBV30	TRBJ1-5	NA	CAWSVELSNQPQHF	TGTGCCTGGAGTGTAGAACTGAGCAATCAGCCCCAGCATTTT
NA	TRBV5-1	TRBJ2-1	TRBD2	CASQTSGVTYNEQFF	TGCGCCAGCCAGACTAGCGGGGTTACCTACAATGAGCAGTTCTTC
NA	TRBV18	TRBJ2-1	TRBD2	CASSRPGLAGYNEQFF	TGTGCCAGCTCACGTCCGGGACTAGCGGGGTATAATGAGCAGTTCTTC
NA	TRBV15	TRBJ2-7	NA	CATSRLPRSEQYF	TGTGCCACCAGCAGATTACCCCGGAGCGAGCAGTACTTC
NA	TRBV10-3	TRBJ2-5	TRBD2	CAISPGGAGETQYF	TGTGCCATCAGCCCCGGGGGGGCCGGGGAGACCCAGTACTTC
NA	TRBV21-1	TRBJ1-2	NA	CASPATGQGGHPVEFANYGYTF	TGTGCCAGCCCAGCAACCGGACAGGGGGGCCATCCGGTTGAGTTTGCTAACTATGGCTACACCTTC
NA	TRBV7-8	TRBJ2-7	TRBD2	CASSARLAGGLREQYF	TGTGCCAGCAGCGCCCGACTAGCGGGGGGCCTAAGGGAGCAGTACTTC
once	TRBV18	TRBJ1-1	TRBD1	CASSQPGQGSPEAFF	TGTGCCAGCTCACAACCGGGACAGGGATCACCCGAAGCTTTCTTT
NA	TRBV5-4	TRBJ2-1	TRBD2	CASSTGGRYNEQFF	TGTGCCAGCAGCACGGGGGGGAGATACAATGAGCAGTTCTTC
NA	TRBV29-1	TRBJ1-2	NA	CSVSATDTPNGYTF	TGCAGCGTCTCCGCGACCGACACGCCTAACGGCTACACCTTC
NA	TRBV6-1	TRBJ2-5	TRBD1	CASSEAGGETQYF	TGTGCCAGCAGTGAGGCAGGGGGAGAGACCCAGTACTTC
NA	TRBV5-1	TRBJ2-3	NA	CASSLRGGTTDTQYF	TGCGCCAGCAGCTTGAGGGGCGGAACCACAGATACGCAGTATTTT
NA	TRBV29-1	TRBJ1-2	TRBD1	CSVPDRGGGGYTF	TGCAGCGTACCCGACAGGGGTGGAGGTGGCTACACCTTC
NA	TRBV18	TRBJ2-7	TRBD2	CASSPPGLAHEQYF	TGTGCCAGCTCACCACCGGGACTAGCCCACGAGCAGTACTTC
NA	TRBV12-5	TRBJ2-7	TRBD1	CASGTGQGVYEQYF	TGTGCTAGTGGCACGGGACAGGGGGTCTACGAGCAGTACTTC